Below, 20 T cell receptor beta chains from the same sample are listed, as sequenced in a study of regulatory T cells in long-lasting Graves disease. Construction of the TCR beta libraries employed iRepertoire HTBI primers in conjunction with Arm-PCR of CDR3 regions. TCRdb processed the multiplex PCR reads anew with MiXCR; each CDR3 protein has one entry. The sample includes around 450,000 distinct CDR3 sequences, about 15% of them seen just once. Indicated time point: newly diagnosed GD, antithyroid drugs for less than 3 months. PBMC RNA was the source of the TCR library. This sample also appeared in a second study, on T cells in Graves' hyperthyroidism and ophthalmopathy.

Sequencing used peripheral blood mononuclear cells (PBMCs), obtained at new diagnosis, from a patient treated with antithyroid drugs. Every receptor here comes from a young woman with Graves disease.

This clonotype was recorded many times. This rearrangement joins TRBV20-1 to TRBJ2-3, with TRBD2 identical over 13 bases. The germline V gene has CDR1 DFQATT and CDR2 SNEGSKA (reference sequence). The CDR3 has 17 residues. The trim removed 3 bases at V and 4 bases at J, leaving 10 bases unmatched. The CDR3, as DNA: TGCAGTGCTAGGGCCACTGGACTAGCGGGAGTTGCAGATACGCAGTATTTT. Translated: CSARATGLAGVADTQYF.

This clonotype was observed at least ten times. The rearrangement links TRBV15 to TRBJ1-2, with no clear D. Trimming stripped 5 bases from V and 1 base from J, with 5 bases between. There are 12 residues in the CDR3. Germline loops: CDR1 LNHNV, CDR2 YYDKDF (reference sequence). CDR3 in amino acids: CATSGVNYGYTF. The CDR3 coding sequence is TGTGCCACCAGCGGGGTTAACTATGGCTACACCTTC.

The chain links TRBV29-1 to TRBJ2-7; 9 bases align to TRBD1. Trimming took 3 bases from V and 2 from J; bases not matched to a gene: 8. The CDR3 has 15 amino acids. CDR1 and CDR2 (germline): SQVTM, ANQGSEA. The CDR3 DNA sequence: TGCAGCGTTGACCATTTCGGACAGGGGACCTACGAGCAGTACTTC. Translating gives CSVDHFGQGTYEQYF.

This clonotype was seen at least ten times. The CDR3 nucleotides read TGTGCCAGCGCGAGGACAGGGGGCTCCGCAAATCAGCCCCAGCATTTT. Translation: CASARTGGSANQPQHF. The rearrangement joins TRBV28 to TRBJ1-5, with 11 bases aligning to TRBD1. This CDR3 contains 16 residues. Per germline, CDR1 MDHEN and CDR2 SYDVKM. V shed 8 bases, J shed 4 bases, and the junction held 10 bases outside the gene matches. The full variable domain, with the rest looked up from reference TRBV28 and TRBJ1-5, is DVKVTQSSRYLVKRTGEKVFLECVQDMDHENMFWYRQDPGLGLRLIYFSYDVKMKEKGDIPEGYSVSREKKERFSLILESASTNQTSMYLCASARTGGSANQPQHFGDGTRLSIL.

This clonotype has just a few counts. This chain uses TRBV29-1 with TRBJ2-1; 9 positions agree with TRBD1. V lost 6 bases, J lost 6 bases, and 9 bases stayed unmatched. This CDR3 spans 14 amino acids. Germline V gene data show CDR1 as SQVTM and CDR2 as ANQGSEA. This chain's CDR3 is CSVEGTGSGNEQFF. The CDR3 DNA follows: TGCAGCGTGGAGGGGACAGGGTCTGGCAATGAGCAGTTCTTC.

V is TRBV7-2 and J is TRBJ2-2, with D possibly TRBD2 on 6 matching bases. V was pared by 0 bases and J by 6 bases, with 11 bases between. This CDR3 region has 15 residues. The germline V gene has CDR1 SGHTA and CDR2 FQGNSA. For the CDR3, the DNA is TGTGCCAGCAGCTTAGCGGGAGGCCCCCCCGGGGAGCTGTTTTTT. Its protein is CASSLAGGPPGELFF. The entire variable domain, with the rest obtained from reference TRBV7-2 and TRBJ2-2, is as follows: GAGVSQSPSNKVTEKGKDVELRCDPISGHTALYWYRQSLGQGLEFLIYFQGNSAPDKSGLPSDRFSAERTGGSVSTLTIQRTQQEDSAVYLCASSLAGGPPGELFFGEGSRLTVL.

This clonotype was observed a handful of times. CDR3 region: CASSPWAHWTSGSPYNEQFF. The CDR3 nucleotides read TGTGCCAGCAGTCCATGGGCCCATTGGACTAGCGGGAGCCCTTACAATGAGCAGTTCTTC. This chain uses TRBV6-4 with TRBJ2-1; TRBD2 aligns across 13 bases. J gave up 4 bases and V 5 bases, and 17 bases lay outside the gene matches. This CDR3 region has 20 residues. Germline CDR1 reads MRHNA; CDR2 reads SNTAGT.

In this sample, this clonotype turned up many times. CDR3 DNA sequence: TGTGCCATTCGGGACTACGCCTACAATGAGCAGTTCTTC. Amino acids: CAIRDYAYNEQFF. The chain is built from TRBV2 and TRBJ2-1; the match to TRBD2 covers 7 bases. Germline trimming cut 10 bases from V and 2 bases from J; bases unmatched to any gene: 5. This CDR3 is built from 13 residues. From germline, CDR1 is SNHLY and CDR2 FYNNEI.

The chain is built from TRBV6-1 and TRBJ2-1; D possibly matches TRBD1 or TRBD2 (6 bases each). The CDR3 has 11 residues. The ends were cut back, 6 bases at V and 11 bases at J, with 11 bases in the middle. In germline, CDR1 is MNHNS, CDR2 SASEGT. The CDR3 DNA is TGTGCCAGCAGGAGAGGGGGGAAGCAGTTCTTC. Protein sequence: CASRRGGKQFF.

The chain joins TRBV5-6 to TRBJ2-7, with TRBD2 matching over 11 bases. V lost 4 bases and J lost 0; bases outside the gene matches: 3. Germline V CDR1 and CDR2: SGHDT, YYEEEE. This CDR3 has 15 amino acids. The CDR3 protein is CASSPGLAVSYEQYF. The DNA of the CDR3 is TGTGCCAGCAGCCCGGGACTAGCGGTCTCCTACGAGCAGTACTTC.

J is TRBJ2-1 and V is TRBV5-4; TRBD1 is a possible D gene (6 bases). Germline V gene sequence: CDR1 SGHNT, CDR2 YYREEE (reference sequence). The CDR3 is 16 residues long. The V end was cut by 1 base, the J end by 6 bases, with 17 bases between. This CDR3 reads CASSLKYRVGTNEQFF. Here the CDR3 DNA reads TGTGCCAGCAGCTTGAAATACAGGGTTGGTACCAATGAGCAGTTCTTC.

The rearrangement joins TRBV20-1 to TRBJ2-5; D gene unclear. The germline V gene encodes CDR1 DFQATT and CDR2 SNEGSKA (reference sequence). The germline V and J ends were trimmed by 4 bases and 1 base, with 13 bases remaining between them. The CDR3 covers 14 residues. The CDR3 loop reads CSATPQRFQETQYF. The CDR3 bases are TGCAGTGCTACCCCTCAGCGCTTCCAAGAGACCCAGTACTTC.

This clonotype showed up many times. The chain couples TRBV28 to TRBJ1-2, with TRBD1 matching 9 bases. Trimming removed 3 bases from V and 4 bases from J; junction bases left unmatched: 6. This CDR3 has 15 amino acids. Looked up from germline, CDR1 is MDHEN and CDR2 is SYDVKM. CDR3 amino acids: CASSFSGQGPYGYTF. The CDR3 DNA follows: TGTGCCAGCAGTTTTTCGGGACAGGGCCCCTATGGCTACACCTTC.

This clonotype was seen repeatedly, ten times or more. The rearrangement links TRBV7-9 to TRBJ2-1, with 8 bases fitting TRBD2. The V gene's germline CDR1 is SEHNR and CDR2 FQNEAQ (reference sequence). V shed 4 bases and J 0 bases; nucleotides not matched to a gene: 5. The CDR3 has 16 residues. The CDR3 nucleotides read TGTGCCAGCAGCTCGAGCGGGGGAGTCTCCTACAATGAGCAGTTCTTC. Translating it yields CASSSSGGVSYNEQFF.

This clonotype appeared many times. The genes are TRBV12-3 or TRBV12-4 and TRBJ2-7; 9 bases line up with TRBD1. The CDR3 runs to 14 residues. Unmatched junction bases numbered 7, after V lost 4 bases and J lost 6 bases. CDR3 in amino acids: CASSSGQGIAEQYF. The CDR3, as DNA: TGTGCCAGCAGTTCGGGACAGGGAATCGCCGAGCAGTACTTC.

This clonotype was seen many times. The chain uses TRBV20-1 and TRBJ2-5; TRBD1 might be the D (6 bases). Trimming took off 0 bases at V and 4 bases at J, with 18 bases between the two ends. Germline V gene data show CDR1 as DFQATT and CDR2 as SNEGSKA (reference sequence). The CDR3 has 16 residues. The CDR3 is CSARDLWGRGRETQYF. Here the CDR3 DNA reads TGCAGTGCTAGAGATCTGTGGGGCAGGGGTAGAGAGACCCAGTACTTC.

This clonotype was seen only a few times. V is TRBV20-1 and J is TRBJ1-4, with 7 bases fitting TRBD1. V shed 7 bases, J shed 10 bases, and the junction held 12 bases outside the gene matches. The germline CDR1 and CDR2 sequences are DFQATT and SNEGSKA (reference sequence). The CDR3 has 13 amino acids. CDR3 bases: TGCAGTGGGACGGGACAGAGTCTAGGAAAACTGTTTTTT. Protein product: CSGTGQSLGKLFF.

The V gene is TRBV13, the J gene TRBJ1-2; D is possibly TRBD1 (5 bases). V dropped 3 bases and J dropped 1 base, with 18 bases sitting between them. In germline, CDR1 is PRHDT, CDR2 FYEKMQ (reference sequence). The CDR3 covers 17 residues. The CDR3 protein is CASSFNRGDNLNYGYTF. The CDR3 DNA follows: TGTGCCAGCAGCTTTAACCGGGGGGATAATCTTAACTATGGCTACACCTTC.

The genes are TRBV27 and TRBJ2-1, with 8 bases that match TRBD2. In germline, CDR1 is MNHEY, CDR2 SMNVEV (reference sequence). V dropped 3 bases and J dropped 5; count of bases not matched to a gene: 6. The CDR3 extends over 15 amino acids. This CDR3 reads CASSFRAGVHNEQFF. The CDR3 DNA sequence: TGTGCCAGCAGTTTTCGAGCGGGAGTGCACAATGAGCAGTTCTTC.

The J gene is TRBJ1-1, the V gene TRBV10-1, with a weak D call TRBD1 (5 bases). Trimming removed 0 bases at V and 7 bases at J, with 9 bases between. From germline, CDR1 is WNHNN and CDR2 SYGVQD (reference sequence). This CDR3 is built from 13 residues. For the CDR3, the DNA is TGCGCCAGCAGTGAGTCGACAGTCAGTGAAGCTTTCTTT. Protein product: CASSESTVSEAFF.